This section outlines one T cell receptor (beta chain) sequence together with its context. The antigen is undetermined. This CDR3 spans 13 amino acids. The V gene's germline CDR1 is MGHDK and CDR2 SYGVNS. Trimming cost V 1 base and J 6 bases, with 9 bases left between them. The source of the sample is a study of blood T cells in healthy people across ages. Study-wide findings and caveats: Diversity was higher, and naive CD4+ cells more numerous, in long-lived donors than in aged donors.

Through a sample-barcoded 5' primer and a J-beta primer mix, a second PCR was run for 7 to 11 cycles. Every cDNA molecule carried a tag from a template-switch adaptor bearing 12 random nucleotides. Per-sample output comprised a minimum of 2.5 million paired-end reads containing CDR3. MiXCR, run by TCRdb on the 5' RACE reads, gives a single entry per CDR3 protein. The sample records 700,000 or so distinct CDR3 sequences, over 20% being singletons. Roughly 10 milliliters of peripheral blood were drawn from each donor into EDTA-treated tubes. V gene TRBV25-1 combines with J gene TRBJ1-2; D is undetermined. The receptor was derived from a man between 70 and 80 years old in good health. The sequenced sample was blood. The CDR3 coding sequence is TGTGCCAGCAGTGAATGGTCGGGTGATGGCTACACCTTC. Encoded protein: CASSEWSGDGYTF.